These 18 T cell receptor beta chains were all obtained from the same sample, sequenced in a study of blood T cell repertoires in COVID-19. Measured with immunoSEQ multiplex PCR; TCRdb has only the in-frame clones, and not every one. The sample comprises hundreds of thousands of clones, just under 90% of which are singletons, and approximately 4.3% rests with the top ten. The sequenced sample was PBMCs or T cells enriched from blood (not recorded which). These TCRs come from a woman aged 25-40 years with acute COVID-19.

The chain recombines TRBV9 with TRBJ2-1; D remains ambiguous. Germline loops: CDR1 SGDLS, CDR2 YYNGEE. The CDR3 consists of 13 residues. V was clipped by 3 bases and J by 9 bases, with 13 bases between them. The CDR3 loop reads CASSALATGEQFF. Written as DNA, the CDR3 is TGTGCCAGCAGCGCACTGGCCACGGGTGAGCAGTTCTTC.

J is TRBJ1-2 and V is TRBV7-2, with 10 positions matching TRBD1. Germline trimming cut 5 bases from V and 4 bases from J; bases unmatched to any gene: 4. Germline V lookup: CDR1 SGHTA, CDR2 FQGNSA. The CDR3 spans 14 residues. This CDR3 reads CASSPGQGGYGYTF. Here the CDR3 DNA reads TGTGCCAGCAGCCCCGGACAGGGGGGCTATGGCTACACCTTC.

The chain links TRBV6-5 to TRBJ1-1; D is undetermined. From germline, CDR1 is MNHEY and CDR2 SVGAGI. The CDR3 has 13 residues. Deletions cut 6 bases from V and 5 bases from J, with 13 bases between. The CDR3 sequence: CASSPLEETEAFF. CDR3 sequence (DNA): TGTGCCAGCAGCCCGCTGGAGGAGACTGAAGCTTTCTTT.

The J gene is TRBJ2-1, the V gene TRBV19, with TRBD1 as a possible D gene (5 bases). V lost 4 bases, J lost 0 bases, and 10 bases lay in between. CDR3 length: 15 residues. Germline-derived CDR1 and CDR2 are LNHDA and SQIVND (reference sequence). The CDR3 region has the DNA TGTGCCAGTAGTACCCAGGGTAACTCCTACAATGAGCAGTTCTTC. Its translation: CASSTQGNSYNEQFF.

This clone appeared a single time. This chain links TRBV5-1 with TRBJ2-2; a possible D gene is TRBD1 (6 bases). This CDR3 is 16 amino acids long. V lost 0 bases, J lost 6 bases, and 15 bases lay in between. The germline gives CDR1 SGHRS, CDR2 YFSETQ. The CDR3 DNA sequence: TGCGCCAGCAGCTTGGCCGGGACATGGTCGGCCGGGGAGCTGTTTTTT. Translating gives CASSLAGTWSAGELFF.

This chain joins TRBV19 and TRBJ2-3; the match to TRBD1 covers 7 bases. The ends lost 5 bases at V and 0 bases at J; junction bases unmatched: 8. CDR1 LNHDA and CDR2 SQIVND come from the germline V gene (reference sequence). The CDR3 runs to 16 residues. CDR3: CASSHRQGFSTDTQYF. CDR3 sequence (DNA): TGTGCCAGTAGTCACAGACAGGGTTTTAGCACAGATACGCAGTATTTT.

The chain carries TRBV11-2 and TRBJ1-6, with 8 bases that match TRBD1. V shed 4 bases, J shed 4 bases, and the junction held 9 bases outside the gene matches. This CDR3 is 17 amino acids long. From germline, CDR1 is SGHAT and CDR2 FQNNGV. CDR3 in DNA: TGTGCCAGCAGCTCCGACAGGGGAATGCGATATAATTCACCCCTCCACTTT. This translates into CASSSDRGMRYNSPLHF.

V is TRBV7-3 and J is TRBJ2-2, with 10 bases fitting TRBD1. J was trimmed by 6 bases and V by 5 bases; bases with no gene match: 3. This CDR3 comprises 14 residues. Germline CDR1 SGHTA, CDR2 FQGTGA. The CDR3 nucleotides are TGTGCCAGCAGCATAGACAGGGGGCCCGGGGAGCTGTTTTTT. Its translation: CASSIDRGPGELFF.

The gene calls are TRBV9 and TRBJ1-6, with a tentative D call TRBD1 (5 bases). This CDR3 is built from 17 residues. Deletions cut 0 bases from V and 3 bases from J, with 13 bases between. CDR1 and CDR2 (germline): SGDLS, YYNGEE. CDR3 sequence reads: CASSVGRGNLYNSPLHF. CDR3 bases: TGTGCCAGCAGCGTAGGTAGGGGTAACCTCTATAATTCACCCCTCCACTTT.

The chain links TRBV11-2 to TRBJ1-2; TRBD1 aligns across 8 bases. V shed 0 bases, J shed 6 bases, and the junction held 6 bases outside the gene matches. This CDR3 is built from 15 residues. Per germline, CDR1 SGHAT and CDR2 FQNNGV. The CDR3 region has the DNA TGTGCCAGCAGCTTAGAAGGGACAGGCTGGGATGGCTACACCTTC. Protein: CASSLEGTGWDGYTF.

The chain couples TRBV10-3 to TRBJ2-3, with D possibly being TRBD1 (5 bases). The germline V and J ends were trimmed by 5 bases and 0 bases, with 15 bases remaining between them. The CDR3 has 16 amino acids. CDR1 and CDR2 (germline): ENHRY, SYGVKD. In nucleotides, the CDR3 is TGTGCCATCAGTTCAGGCAGGGCTACTAGCACAGATACGCAGTATTTT. Translating it yields CAISSGRATSTDTQYF.

The rearrangement links TRBV2 to TRBJ1-1; TRBD1 is a possible D gene (6 bases). V was pared by 6 bases and J by 2 bases, with 28 bases between. The length of the CDR3 is 19 residues. Germline assignment: CDR1 SNHLY and CDR2 FYNNEI. The CDR3 region is CASSPNRQGSGGINTEAFF. The CDR3 DNA reads as TGTGCCAGCAGCCCAAACAGACAAGGGTCGGGGGGCATCAACACTGAAGCTTTCTTT.

The V and J genes are TRBV2 and TRBJ1-2; D call uncertain. The CDR3 covers 15 residues. V shed 6 bases and J shed 7 bases, with 21 bases lying between them. CDR1 SNHLY and CDR2 FYNNEI come from the germline V gene. DNA for the CDR3: TGTGCCAGCAGCGCCTTCCGGGATCTAAAGGGTGGCTACACCTTC. It encodes CASSAFRDLKGGYTF.

V gene TRBV5-1 combines with J gene TRBJ2-1; no clear D. The CDR3 totals 13 residues. Germline V gene sequence: CDR1 SGHRS, CDR2 YFSETQ. V was shortened by 0 bases and J by 3 bases, with 4 bases between the two germline ends. CDR3 residues: CASSLASYNEQFF. The CDR3 DNA reads TGCGCCAGCAGCTTGGCCAGCTACAATGAGCAGTTCTTC. Full variable domain (rest looked up from reference TRBV5-1 and TRBJ2-1): KAGVTQTPRYLIKTRGQQVTLSCSPISGHRSVSWYQQTPGQGLQFLFEYFSETQRNKGNFPGRFSGRQFSNSRSEMNVSTLELGDSALYLCASSLASYNEQFFGPGTRLTVL.

The chain uses TRBV18 and TRBJ1-3, with 9 bases that match TRBD1. CDR3 length equals 17 residues. CDR1 is KGHSH, CDR2 LQKENI, per germline. The J segment lost 2 bases and the V segment lost 3 bases, leaving 8 bases of the junction unmatched. CDR3 nucleotides: TGTGCCAGCTCACCTATGGGGACAGGGATCGCTGGAAACACCATATATTTT. Residues: CASSPMGTGIAGNTIYF.

The chain is built from TRBV2 and TRBJ2-1, with 8 bases fitting TRBD2. CDR1 is SNHLY, CDR2 FYNNEI, per germline. The CDR3 runs to 14 residues. V dropped 6 bases and J dropped 9; count of bases not matched to a gene: 10. CDR3 residues: CASSAGTSLPEQFF. The CDR3 DNA sequence: TGTGCCAGCAGCGCCGGGACTAGTCTCCCTGAGCAGTTCTTC.

The genes are TRBV3-1 (or the pseudogene TRBV3-2) and TRBJ2-2, with TRBD2 matching 9 bases. Trimming removed 0 bases from V and 1 base from J; junction bases left unmatched: 3. The V gene's germline CDR1 is LGHDT and CDR2 YNNKEL (reference sequence). The CDR3 is made up of 17 amino acids. The CDR3 loop reads CASSQDRAGGNTGELFF. CDR3 bases: TGTGCCAGCAGCCAAGATAGAGCGGGGGGGAACACCGGGGAGCTGTTTTTT.

V is TRBV9 and J is TRBJ2-1; D is perhaps TRBD2 (5 bases). The germline V and J ends were trimmed by 4 bases and 8 bases, with 10 bases remaining between them. CDR3 size: 12 residues. Germline loops: CDR1 SGDLS, CDR2 YYNGEE. CDR3 protein: CASSPPSYEQFF. The CDR3 region has the DNA TGTGCCAGCAGCCCGCCTAGCTATGAGCAGTTCTTC. Complete variable domain (other parts from reference TRBV9 and TRBJ2-1): DSGVTQTPKHLITATGQRVTLRCSPRSGDLSVYWYQQSLDQGLQFLIQYYNGEERAKGNILERFSAQQFPDLHSELNLSSLELGDSALYFCASSPPSYEQFFGPGTRLTVL.